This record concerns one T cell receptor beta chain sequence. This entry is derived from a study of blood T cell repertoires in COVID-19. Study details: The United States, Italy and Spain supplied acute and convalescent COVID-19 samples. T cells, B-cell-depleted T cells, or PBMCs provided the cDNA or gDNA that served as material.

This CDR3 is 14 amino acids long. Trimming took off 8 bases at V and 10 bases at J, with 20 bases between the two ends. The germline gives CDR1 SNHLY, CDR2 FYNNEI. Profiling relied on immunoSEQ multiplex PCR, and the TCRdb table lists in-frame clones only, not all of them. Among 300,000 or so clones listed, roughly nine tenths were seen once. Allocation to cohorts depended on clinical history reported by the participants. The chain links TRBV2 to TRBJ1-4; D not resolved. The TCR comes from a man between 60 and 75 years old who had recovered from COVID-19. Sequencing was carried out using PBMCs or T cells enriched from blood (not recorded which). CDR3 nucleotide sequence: TGTGCCAGCGGCACGGGAACCCAAGCTGGAAAACTGTTTTTT. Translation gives CASGTGTQAGKLFF.